These 10 T cell receptor beta chains were all obtained from the same sample, sequenced in a study of shared clonotypes between healthy human individuals. Only in-frame clones appear in the TCRdb table, and some are missing; sequencing was by immunoSEQ multiplex PCR. This sample carries about 2.1 million clones, roughly 93% of them seen once, and the ten largest clones take around 1.7%. CD45RO-negative CD8 cells positively selected for CCR7 made up the naive population, which excluded terminally differentiated effector memory CD45RA+ cells. Sequenced: naive CD8+ T cells from PBMCs. These TCRs come from a man younger than 30 in good health. Some clones in this sample may be carry-over from other donors' samples.

The chain uses TRBV27 and TRBJ2-7, with D maybe TRBD1 (6 bases). The CDR3 totals 16 residues. CDR1 is MNHEY and CDR2 is SMNVEV in the germline V gene (reference sequence). V lost 5 bases and J 2 bases, leaving 19 bases between the germline ends. CDR3 amino acids: CASSGPGTRSPYEQYF. The CDR3 nucleotides are TGTGCCAGCAGTGGACCGGGGACACGATCCCCCTACGAGCAGTACTTC.

The count of this clone is one. The chain has TRBV7-9 and TRBJ1-4; D gene unclear. Germline V CDR1 and CDR2: SEHNR, FQNEAQ (reference sequence). The length of the CDR3 is 12 residues. Trimming pared 4 bases from V and 5 bases from J, leaving 5 bases between. CDR3 sequence: CASSYWNEKLFF. As DNA, the CDR3 is TGTGCCAGCAGCTACTGGAATGAAAAACTGTTTTTT.

The V call is TRBV29-1, the J call TRBJ2-7; D gene uncertain. V lost 1 base, J lost 1 base, and 11 bases lay in between. The CDR3 consists of 14 residues. Germline V gene lookup returns CDR1 SQVTM and CDR2 ANQGSEA. The DNA for the CDR3 is TGCAGCGTTGAAGTGCCTTACTCTTCCTACGAGCAGTACTTC. This sequence encodes CSVEVPYSSYEQYF.

The chain carries TRBV6-5 and TRBJ2-1; 8 bases are shared with TRBD2. V shed 5 bases, J shed 4 bases, and the junction held 7 bases outside the gene matches. The CDR3 runs to 15 residues. Germline V gene lookup returns CDR1 MNHEY and CDR2 SVGAGI. This CDR3 reads CASSPERGIYNEQFF. The CDR3 coding sequence is TGTGCCAGCAGTCCAGAGCGGGGGATTTACAATGAGCAGTTCTTC.

This chain joins TRBV9 and TRBJ2-1, with D perhaps TRBD2 (6 bases). Germline-derived CDR1 and CDR2 are SGDLS and YYNGEE. V was pared by 3 bases and J by 4 bases, with 17 bases between. This CDR3 contains 16 residues. The CDR3 reads CASSGGVRTPYNEQFF. The CDR3 nucleotides read TGTGCCAGCAGCGGGGGGGTCCGGACCCCATACAATGAGCAGTTCTTC.

The chain is built from TRBV7-9 and TRBJ2-1; a possible D gene is TRBD2 (5 bases). The CDR3 loop spans 11 amino acids. Germline-derived CDR1 and CDR2 are SEHNR and FQNEAQ (reference sequence). The V end lost 8 bases, the J end lost 8 bases, and 10 bases lay between the germline ends. CDR3 sequence: CASQEVDEQFF. The CDR3 region has the DNA TGTGCCAGCCAGGAGGTGGATGAGCAGTTCTTC.

CDR3 protein: CATSRDQGLGQPQHF. The CDR3 bases are TGTGCCACCAGCAGAGATCAGGGACTCGGCCAGCCCCAGCATTTT. The V and J genes are TRBV15 and TRBJ1-5, with a weak D call TRBD1 (5 bases). This CDR3 region has 15 residues. Trimming took off 0 bases at V and 7 bases at J, with 13 bases between the two ends. Germline V gene sequence: CDR1 LNHNV, CDR2 YYDKDF (reference sequence). Based on the CDR3 plus reference TRBV15 and TRBJ1-5, the full variable domain is DAMVIQNPRYQVTQFGKPVTLSCSQTLNHNVMYWYQQKSSQAPKLLFHYYDKDFNNEADTPDNFQSRRPNTSFCFLDIRSPGLGDTAMYLCATSRDQGLGQPQHFGDGTRLSIL.

The V gene is TRBV28, the J gene TRBJ2-3, with 12 bases matching TRBD2. The length of the CDR3 is 18 residues. Germline CDR1 reads MDHEN; CDR2 reads SYDVKM. V trimming: 6 bases; J trimming: 0 bases; junction bases outside the gene matches: 10. CDR3 sequence reads: CASSPGLAGTVSTDTQYF. The CDR3 DNA reads as TGTGCCAGCAGCCCCGGACTAGCGGGGACAGTTAGCACAGATACGCAGTATTTT.

The table lists this clone with a count of one. The chain uses TRBV29-1 and TRBJ2-1, with a weak D call TRBD2 (5 bases). The V gene lost 6 bases and the J gene lost 8 bases, with 11 bases spanning the gap. The CDR3 is 11 amino acids. Germline CDR1 and CDR2: SQVTM and ANQGSEA. The CDR3 nucleotides are TGCAGCGTGGACTCTAGCTATGAGCAGTTCTTC. Amino acid sequence: CSVDSSYEQFF.

The chain employs TRBV11-2 and TRBJ1-5; a weak D match, TRBD1 (5 bases). Germline V gene data show CDR1 as SGHAT and CDR2 as FQNNGV. V gave up 2 bases and J gave up 5 bases, with 13 bases separating them. The CDR3 extends over 15 amino acids. CDR3 loop: CASSLNPGSHQPQHF. In DNA form, the CDR3 reads TGTGCCAGCAGCTTAAATCCAGGGTCGCATCAGCCCCAGCATTTT.